These 13 T cell receptor beta chains were all obtained from the same sample, sequenced in a study of T-cell memory formation after mild COVID-19. Via MiXCR, TCRdb re-called the 5' RACE reads, giving one row per CDR3 protein. The sample shows 110,000 or so distinct CDR3 sequences, about a fifth of them seen only once. Sequencing was performed on PBMCs or a T cell subset sorted from them (not recorded which). The receptors were sampled from a man between 18 and 29 years old who had mild COVID-19 (a few samples of this study predate the infection). Cell type and time point are not known.

The chain uses TRBV12-3 or TRBV12-4 and TRBJ1-4, with 7 bases fitting TRBD1. This CDR3 comprises 15 residues. Trimming at V came to 8 bases and at J to 4 bases, leaving 10 bases not matched to a gene. Here the CDR3 DNA reads TGTGCCAGCGGATTCCAGGGGGGGGATAATGAAAAACTGTTTTTT. Translation: CASGFQGGDNEKLFF.

The J gene is TRBJ2-3, the V gene TRBV6-2 or TRBV6-3; TRBD1 is a possible D gene (6 bases). Germline V CDR1 and CDR2: MNHEY, SVGEGT. CDR3 length: 14 amino acids. Trimming took 6 bases from V and 4 from J, leaving 14 bases between them. CDR3 DNA sequence: TGTGCCAGCAGAGAACAGGGCCTTGCAGATACGCAGTATTTT. Protein sequence: CASREQGLADTQYF.

The CDR3 DNA is TGTGCCAGCAGCTTTGCTGGACTTACCTACACCGGGGAGCTGTTTTTT. Protein sequence: CASSFAGLTYTGELFF. This sequence joins TRBV11-3 and TRBJ2-2; tentative D call: TRBD2 (5 bases). The CDR3 runs 16 residues. Germline lookup yields CDR1 SGHNT and CDR2 YENEEA. The V end lost 3 bases, the J end lost 3 bases, and 14 bases lay between the germline ends.

The table lists this clonotype with a few counts. The chain joins TRBV12-3 or TRBV12-4 to TRBJ1-1; D may be TRBD1 (6 bases). There are 14 residues in the CDR3. Trimming cost V 5 bases and J 2 bases, with 12 bases left between them. The CDR3, as DNA: TGTGCCAGCAGTCCGGCGGACAGTAACACTGAAGCTTTCTTT. Residues: CASSPADSNTEAFF.

In this sample, this clonotype turned up a few times. The chain uses TRBV6-2 or TRBV6-3 and TRBJ2-1; a weak D match, TRBD2 (7 bases). The CDR3 runs 15 residues. Germline CDR1 reads MNHEY; CDR2 reads SVGEGT. The V end lost 6 bases, the J end lost 4 bases, and 16 bases lay between the germline ends. The CDR3 loop reads CASRGTGGPYNEQFF. The CDR3 DNA follows: TGTGCCAGCAGGGGAACGGGGGGCCCTTACAATGAGCAGTTCTTC.

This chain links TRBV9 with TRBJ1-6; TRBD1 matches at 7 bases. The V gene end was trimmed by 4 bases and the J gene end by 7 bases; junction bases not matched to a gene: 8. Germline lookup yields CDR1 SGDLS and CDR2 YYNGEE. CDR3 size: 15 residues. The CDR3 DNA sequence: TGTGCCAGCAGCTCGGGACAGACACTCAATTCACCCCTCCACTTT. Translating it yields CASSSGQTLNSPLHF. The full variable domain, its missing parts supplied by reference TRBV9 and TRBJ1-6, is DSGVTQTPKHLITATGQRVTLRCSPRSGDLSVYWYQQSLDQGLQFLIQYYNGEERAKGNILERFSAQQFPDLHSELNLSSLELGDSALYFCASSSGQTLNSPLHFGNGTRLTVT.

This clonotype appeared many times. The rearrangement links TRBV2 to TRBJ2-7, with 7 bases that match TRBD2. V lost 8 bases and J lost 4; bases outside the gene matches: 2. This CDR3 region has 11 residues. Germline V lookup: CDR1 SNHLY, CDR2 FYNNEI. CDR3 sequence reads: CASELAYEQYV. CDR3 nucleotides: TGTGCCAGCGAACTAGCGTACGAGCAGTACGTC.

This clonotype was seen a few times. V and J are TRBV12-3 or TRBV12-4 and TRBJ2-1, with D possibly called TRBD1 or TRBD2 (5 bases each). With 6 bases removed from V and 6 bases from J, the gap between germline ends came to 12 bases. The CDR3 extends over 13 amino acids. For the CDR3, the DNA is TGTGCCAGCAGCCCCTCTGGGGGCAATGAGCAGTTCTTC. Its translation is CASSPSGGNEQFF.

This clonotype showed up just a few times. The chain has TRBV7-9 and TRBJ1-1; TRBD1 matches at 8 bases. Unmatched junction bases numbered 4, after V lost 6 bases and J lost 1 base. CDR3 length: 14 residues. Germline V gives CDR1 SEHNR, CDR2 FQNEAQ (reference sequence). CDR3 in amino acids: CASRTGGGNTEAFF. The CDR3 DNA reads as TGTGCCAGCAGAACAGGGGGAGGGAACACTGAAGCTTTCTTT.

CDR3 loop: CSVPQGNPSYEQYV. The CDR3 nucleotides are TGCAGCGTTCCACAGGGGAACCCTTCCTACGAGCAGTACGTC. The chain uses TRBV29-1 and TRBJ2-7; 7 bases are a match to TRBD1. This CDR3 region has 14 residues. With V trimmed by 5 bases and J by 1 base, 8 bases remained unmatched. Germline V lookup: CDR1 SQVTM, CDR2 ANQGSEA.

The V gene is TRBV11-2, the J gene TRBJ2-5, with 11 bases matching TRBD2. J lost 4 bases, V lost 0 bases, and 7 bases had no gene match. In germline, CDR1 is SGHAT, CDR2 FQNNGV. CDR3 length equals 17 residues. The CDR3: CASSLDSWTSGSETQYF. As DNA, the CDR3 is TGTGCCAGCAGCTTAGATTCGTGGACTAGCGGGTCAGAGACCCAGTACTTC.

This chain links TRBV20-1 with TRBJ2-1, with 9 nucleotides matching TRBD2. CDR1 and CDR2 from the germline V gene are DFQATT and SNEGSKA (reference sequence). This CDR3 region has 15 residues. J gave up 4 bases and V 3 bases, and 7 bases lay outside the gene matches. This CDR3 is CSASGLAGLYNEQFF. Written as DNA, the CDR3 is TGCAGTGCTAGTGGTCTAGCGGGGCTTTACAATGAGCAGTTCTTC.

This clonotype was detected only a few times. The V call is TRBV10-3, the J call TRBJ2-5; TRBD2 agrees at 9 bases. J was trimmed by 5 bases and V by 6 bases; bases with no gene match: 7. The CDR3 has 14 residues. CDR1 is ENHRY, CDR2 SYGVKD, per germline. In DNA, the CDR3 is TGTGCCATCAGGGAGCGGGGGGAAGTGGAGACCCAGTACTTC. Translation: CAIRERGEVETQYF.